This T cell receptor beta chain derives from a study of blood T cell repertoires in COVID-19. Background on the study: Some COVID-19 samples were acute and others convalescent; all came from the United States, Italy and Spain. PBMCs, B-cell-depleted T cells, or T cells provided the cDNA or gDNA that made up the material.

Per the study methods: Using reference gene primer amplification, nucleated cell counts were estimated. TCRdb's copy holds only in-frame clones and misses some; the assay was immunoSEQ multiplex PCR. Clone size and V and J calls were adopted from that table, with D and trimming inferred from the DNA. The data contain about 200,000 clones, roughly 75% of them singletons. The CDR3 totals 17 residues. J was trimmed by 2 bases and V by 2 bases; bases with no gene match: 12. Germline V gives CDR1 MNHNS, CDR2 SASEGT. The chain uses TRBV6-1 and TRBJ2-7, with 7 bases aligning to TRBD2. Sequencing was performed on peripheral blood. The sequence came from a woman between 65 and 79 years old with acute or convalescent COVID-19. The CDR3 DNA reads TGTGCCAGCAGTGAACTCATCTCCAGCGGGATAACCTACGAGCAGTACTTC. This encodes CASSELISSGITYEQYF.